A few counts support the clone carrying this TCR beta chain. The target antigen is unknown. This specimen comes from a study of T-cell memory formation after mild COVID-19. Points from the study as a whole: Certain responding clones were present in pre-infection memory, suggesting participation of cross-reactive memory. A balance of CD4 and CD8 characterized clones contracting day 15 to 85, whereas later expanders leaned CD4+.

Germline CDR1 is SGHTA and CDR2 is FQGNSA. This CDR3 has 16 amino acids. J gave up 4 bases and V 4 bases, and 4 bases lay outside the gene matches. TCRdb processed the 5' RACE reads anew with MiXCR; each CDR3 protein has one entry. Here the sample spans about 400,000 distinct CDR3 sequences, approximately 15% being singletons. Sequenced input: PBMCs or a T cell subset sorted from them (not recorded which). The chain couples TRBV7-2 to TRBJ2-3; 14 nucleotides agree with TRBD2. This TCR was sampled from a young man who had mild COVID-19 (a few samples of this study predate the infection). Cell type and time point are not known. CDR3: CASSSRLAGGADTQYF. In DNA form, the CDR3 reads TGTGCCAGCAGCTCCAGACTAGCGGGAGGGGCAGATACGCAGTATTTT.